This TCR beta chain was captured in a study of CD8 T cells in Susac syndrome. V was clipped by 4 bases and J by 2 bases, with 16 bases between them. The CDR3 runs to 16 residues. Reverse transcription of roughly 0.5 to 1 ug RNA was performed with random hexamers. An immunoSEQ multiplex PCR generated amplified TCR beta CDR3 products spanning 54 Vbeta and 13 Jbeta. TCRdb reprocessed the immunoSEQ multiplex PCR reads via MiXCR and lists one record per CDR3 protein. Of some 99,000 distinct CDR3 sequences in the sample, roughly 94% were seen once. TCR beta sequences were obtained from blood CD8+ and CD4+ T cells.

This sequence was found in a human donor with Susac syndrome. The sample consisted of CD4+ T cells from PBMCs. The V gene is TRBV12-3 or TRBV12-4, the J gene TRBJ2-3, with D tentatively TRBD1 or TRBD2 (6 bases each). The CDR3 DNA reads TGTGCCAGCAGTTATTGGGGGGCTAGCTACACAGATACGCAGTATTTT. Its translation: CASSYWGASYTDTQYF.